The 2 T cell receptor beta chains below all came from one sample that was sequenced in a study of shared clonotypes between healthy human individuals (dated by TCRdb to 2018 to 2020). Library preparation was by the immunoSEQ multiplex PCR assay. TCRdb obtained this table from immuneACCESS and retained in-frame rearrangements with V and J assigned. These tables miss some clones; where compared with another copy, unresolved V genes account for less than half of the shortfall, and the remainder is unexplained. Here the sample has 2 million to 2.5 million clones; under 97% occur a single time. The ten top clones hold approximately 0.13% of the sample. Source material: naive CD4+ T cells sorted from blood. According to the study, the label for this sample's cell subset or site signals: CD45RA+ positively selected. All receptors derive from a man aged 18-30 years in good health.

The chain joins TRBV30 to TRBJ1-5; 7 bases are shared with TRBD1. The CDR3 runs 15 residues. CDR1 is GTSNPN and CDR2 is SVGIG in the germline V gene (reference sequence). Losses at the gene ends were 3 bases for V and 3 bases for J; bases not matched to a gene: 8. CDR3 sequence (DNA): TGTGCCTGGAGCCTACAGGGGATGAACAATCAGCCCCAGCATTTT. Translation: CAWSLQGMNNQPQHF.

The V gene is TRBV9, the J gene TRBJ1-1; no clear D gene. This CDR3 is built from 15 residues. V lost 0 bases, J lost 5 bases, and 14 bases lay in between. Germline loops: CDR1 SGDLS, CDR2 YYNGEE. Here the CDR3 DNA reads TGTGCCAGCAGCGTAGTGAGGTTTGGTAATACTGAAGCTTTCTTT. Residues: CASSVVRFGNTEAFF.